This TCR beta chain was sequenced for a study of identical twins (TCRdb year 2016). Background for the entire study: To test whether fetal clonotypes persist, this study deep-sequenced TCR alpha and beta repertoires from monozygotic twins, from unrelated adults of various ages, and from cord blood. To rule out contamination, replicate twin experiments were performed at different times with different library preparation protocols.

From the cysteine up to the phenylalanine, the CDR3 has a length of 18 residues. Just the 54-base CDR3 DNA is kept, in frame starting at base 1. V sheds 0 bases and J sheds 4 bases, leaving 21 bases between their ends. From a lookup of the germline V gene, CDR1 and CDR2 are MGHDK and SYGVNS. The library was made by 5' RACE. The run used an Illumina HiSeq 2000. Template switching introduced a universal primer binding site; the final cDNA contained a unique molecular identifier, enabling accurate counting of TCR cDNA molecules. Specific primers in the conserved constant-segment region were used to synthesize first-strand cDNA for TCR alpha and beta chains. To control for contamination, every cDNA library was double barcoded, receiving both a SMART-Mk sample barcode and Illumina barcodes. TruSeq adapter sequences along with Illumina sample barcodes were introduced in two successive PCR steps. The TCR alpha and beta cDNA libraries were sequenced on the Illumina HiSeq platform using custom primers. The study's own analysis went as follows. Unique molecular identifiers were extracted from raw reads with MiGEC, and CDR3 positions were determined with MiXCR. For each individual, recombination models were inferred using an EM algorithm with the repgenHMM and IGoR tools. The tcR package in R was used for shared clonotype analysis, with sharing normalized by the product of cloneset sizes. Out-of-frame nonproductive sequences were analyzed to study raw recombination free of thymic and clonal selection effects. The public reads were reprocessed in TCRdb via fastp at Q25 and MiXCR, keeping in-frame beta chains. Rows are combined by CDR3 protein, so each entry shows the most common genes and DNA. The V and J calls here are based on TCRdb, not the publication. The sample table shows 250,000 or so distinct CDR3 sequences, and roughly 12% are seen once. Under 4.5% of the sample is taken by the ten largest.

Only healthy Caucasian donors were included. The twin cohort consisted of three pairs of female monozygotic twins, all aged about 18 to 30 years. Miltenyi CD45RO+ enrichment and human naive T-cell isolation kits were used to isolate memory (CD45RO+) and naive T cells from PBMC. This clonotype was picked up many times. Its cognate antigen has yet to be identified. No much larger clone is present one base from it, and per-base qualities are unavailable. Points the paper makes about the study in general: Out-of-frame TCR alpha sharing in monozygotic twins was systematically underestimated by recombination models, whereas sharing between unrelated individuals was in agreement with the recombination models. Invariant T cells such as MAIT and iNKT could partly confound zero-insertion analyses, although diverse VJ usage argued against such confounding for most clonotypes. Because the same donors could not be followed over many years, the conclusions depended on cross-sectional statistical analysis. Compared with coincidental sharing between unrelated individuals, out-of-frame TCR alpha sequences shared between twins had an excess of sequences with low generation probability. Abundant cord blood beta clonotypes carried fewer insertions; young adult naive repertoires showed a weaker similar trend, while memory repertoires showed none. The excess sharing between twins in beta out-of-frame sequences was weaker because fewer shared sequences reduced the signal-to-noise ratio.

The data also belong to a second study, concerning yellow fever vaccine responses in identical twins. As the second paper documents: The T cell response to vaccination in identical twins was reported by the authors to appear partly convergent and partly personalized. In identical twins, the study followed T cell clones that responded to the vaccine with precision.

Rearrangement joined TRBV25-1 to TRBJ1-2; the D gene is perhaps TRBD1, from 6 matching bases. The clonotype comes from a woman younger than 35 in good health. Sequencing was done on a sample of memory (CD45RO+) T cells sorted from blood. Explained via the paper, the cell subset or site label denotes: CD45RO+ enriched T cells. Here is the DNA: TGTGCCAGCAGTGAATATAAAGAGGGGGGGTCCGGCGCCTATGGCTACACCTTC. This is translated as CASSEYKEGGSGAYGYTF.